Listed below are T cell receptor beta chains from one sample, sequenced in a study of T-cell memory formation after mild COVID-19. TCRdb processed the 5' RACE reads anew with MiXCR; each CDR3 protein has one entry. The sample lists 550,000 to 700,000 distinct CDR3 sequences, about 18% occurring once. Sequencing input: PBMCs or a T cell subset sorted from them (not recorded which). These receptors were taken from an adult woman who had mild COVID-19 (a few samples of this study predate the infection). Cell type and time point are not known. Each CDR3 is given with its conserved first and last residue. D genes are given only for firm matches. Expanded clones are given a class, and other clones once, few, many or no size at all.

cdr3_aa cdr3_nt j_call d_call v_call clone_size
CSAPSVYEQYF TGCAGTGCTCCTAGCGTATACGAGCAGTACTTC TRBJ2-7 NA TRBV20-1 few
CASSLMLHLRTLSGANVLTF TGTGCCAGCAGCTTAATGCTCCACCTCCGCACTCTCTCTGGGGCCAACGTCCTGACTTTC TRBJ2-6 NA TRBV7-2 NA
CASRGLAGALYEQFF TGTGCCAGCAGGGGACTAGCGGGGGCCCTCTATGAGCAGTTCTTC TRBJ2-1 TRBD2 TRBV6-2/TRBV6-3 few
CASSIVGGARDTQYF TGTGCCAGTAGTATAGTCGGGGGGGCCAGAGATACGCAGTATTTT TRBJ2-3 TRBD2 TRBV19 NA
CASSPALSTDTQYF TGTGCCAGCTCACCAGCCCTGAGCACAGATACGCAGTATTTT TRBJ2-3 NA TRBV18 NA
CASSPGQGGGYTF TGTGCCAGCAGCCCTGGACAGGGAGGTGGCTACACCTTC TRBJ1-2 TRBD1 TRBV7-2 many
CASSPRQGSGNQPQHF TGTGCCAGCAGTCCAAGGCAGGGGTCGGGCAATCAGCCCCAGCATTTT TRBJ1-5 NA TRBV12-3/TRBV12-4 many
CASSQLTGSSYNEQFF TGTGCCAGCAGCCAATTGACAGGGAGCTCCTACAATGAGCAGTTCTTC TRBJ2-1 TRBD1 TRBV14 NA
CASGSSTYEQYF TGTGCCAGCGGATCGAGCACCTACGAGCAGTACTTC TRBJ2-7 NA TRBV6-5 few
CASSYSLGTENIQYF TGTGCCAGCAGTTACTCCTTGGGTACAGAAAACATTCAGTACTTC TRBJ2-4 NA TRBV6-5 few
CASRSTINNEQFF TGTGCCAGCAGGAGTACAATAAACAATGAGCAGTTCTTC TRBJ2-1 NA TRBV6-1 few
CASSPRQGDGYTF TGCGCCAGCAGCCCCCGACAGGGAGATGGCTACACCTTC TRBJ1-2 TRBD1 TRBV4-1 many
CASRPMPAGNTGELFF TGCGCCAGCAGGCCTATGCCAGCGGGGAACACCGGGGAGCTGTTTTTT TRBJ2-2 NA TRBV4-1 NA
CASDLGNEQFF TGCGCCAGCGACTTGGGGAATGAGCAGTTCTTC TRBJ2-1 NA TRBV5-1 NA
CASSLSSGGPGNEQFF TGTGCCAGCAGCTTAAGTAGCGGGGGACCCGGCAATGAGCAGTTCTTC TRBJ2-1 TRBD2 TRBV7-9 few
CATSAAWAEGGSGSYNEQFF TGTGCCACCAGTGCGGCCTGGGCCGAGGGAGGAAGCGGCTCCTACAATGAGCAGTTCTTC TRBJ2-1 NA TRBV24-1 NA
CSARVSRPPRLYPYNEQFF TGCAGTGCTAGAGTTTCACGGCCTCCCCGGCTGTATCCCTACAATGAGCAGTTCTTC TRBJ2-1 NA TRBV20-1 NA
CSASMPSGANVLTF TGCAGTGCTTCAATGCCCTCTGGGGCCAACGTCCTGACTTTC TRBJ2-6 NA TRBV20-1 many
CSVVGLAVYNEQFF TGCAGCGTTGTGGGACTAGCGGTGTACAATGAGCAGTTCTTC TRBJ2-1 TRBD2 TRBV29-1 NA
CASSRTSGITDTQYF TGTGCCAGCAGTCGGACTAGCGGGATCACAGATACGCAGTATTTT TRBJ2-3 TRBD2 TRBV6-2/TRBV6-3 NA
CSAIGGANTEAFF TGCAGTGCTATCGGCGGGGCGAACACTGAAGCTTTCTTT TRBJ1-1 NA TRBV20-1 few
CASSEAGGTYEQYF TGTGCCAGCAGTGAAGCAGGAGGAACCTACGAGCAGTACTTC TRBJ2-7 NA TRBV6-1 few